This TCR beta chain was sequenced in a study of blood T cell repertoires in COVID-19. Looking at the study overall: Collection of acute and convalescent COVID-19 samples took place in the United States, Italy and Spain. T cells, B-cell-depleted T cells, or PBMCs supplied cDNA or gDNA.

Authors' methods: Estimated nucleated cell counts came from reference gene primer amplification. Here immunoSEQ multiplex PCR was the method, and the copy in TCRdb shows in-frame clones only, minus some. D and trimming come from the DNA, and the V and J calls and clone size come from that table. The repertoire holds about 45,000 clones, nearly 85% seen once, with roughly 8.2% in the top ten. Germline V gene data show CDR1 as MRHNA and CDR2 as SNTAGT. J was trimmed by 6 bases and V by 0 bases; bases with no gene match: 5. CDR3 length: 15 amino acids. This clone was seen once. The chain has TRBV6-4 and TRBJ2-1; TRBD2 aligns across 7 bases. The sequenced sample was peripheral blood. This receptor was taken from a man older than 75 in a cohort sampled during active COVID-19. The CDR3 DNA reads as TGTGCCAGCAGTGACTCCGCGGGAGAGTCCAATGAGCAGTTCTTC. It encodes CASSDSAGESNEQFF.